This T cell receptor beta chain was sequenced for a study of OX40 agonist ivuxolimab in advanced cancers. The repertoire was sequenced with immunoSEQ multiplex PCR; TCRdb's copy has only in-frame clones and lacks some. The sample records around 27,000 clones, approximately 84% being singletons. V was shortened by 5 bases and J by 0 bases, with 14 bases between the two germline ends. This CDR3 has 15 residues. Germline V lookup: CDR1 SGHAT, CDR2 FQNNGV. This chain links TRBV11-2 with TRBJ2-7, with D tentatively TRBD1 (6 bases). The TCR sequence derives from an adult with an advanced solid tumor such as melanoma, head and neck, liver or kidney cancer. The specimen comprised CD4+ or CD8+ T cells sorted from blood, sampled in a trial of the OX40 agonist ivuxolimab. The CDR3 protein is CASSLATGLSYEQYF. The CDR3 DNA sequence: TGTGCCAGCAGCCTCGCGACAGGACTCTCCTACGAGCAGTACTTC. Combining the CDR3 with reference TRBV11-2 and TRBJ2-7 gives the whole variable domain EAGVAQSPRYKIIEKRQSVAFWCNPISGHATLYWYQQILGQGPKLLIQFQNNGVVDDSQLPKDRFSAERLKGVDSTLKIQPAKLEDSAVYLCASSLATGLSYEQYFGPGTRLTVT.